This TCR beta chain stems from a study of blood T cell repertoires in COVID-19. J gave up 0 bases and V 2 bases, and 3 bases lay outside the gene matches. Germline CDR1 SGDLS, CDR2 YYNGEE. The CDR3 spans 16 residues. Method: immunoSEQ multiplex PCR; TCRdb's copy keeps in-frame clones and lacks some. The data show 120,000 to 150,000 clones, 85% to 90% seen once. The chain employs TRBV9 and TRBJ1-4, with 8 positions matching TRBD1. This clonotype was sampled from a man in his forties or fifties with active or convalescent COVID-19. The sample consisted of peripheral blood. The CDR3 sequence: CASSVDRGATNEKLFF. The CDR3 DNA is TGTGCCAGCAGCGTCGACAGGGGCGCAACTAATGAAAAACTGTTTTTT.